These 19 T cell receptor beta chains share one sample of origin, sequenced in a study of identical twins. TCRdb analysed the 5' RACE reads with MiXCR anew, one entry per CDR3 protein. The table lists under 300,000 distinct CDR3 sequences, around 15% of them singletons. Source material: memory (CD45RO+) T cells sorted from blood. The receptor set was obtained from a woman aged 18-30 years in good health.

This clonotype showed up just a few times. Here the CDR3 DNA reads TGCAGTGCTAGAGGACTAGCGGGAGTCCACAATGAGCAGTTCTTC. Protein sequence: CSARGLAGVHNEQFF. This chain connects TRBV20-1 to TRBJ2-1; 12 positions agree with TRBD2. Per germline, CDR1 DFQATT and CDR2 SNEGSKA (reference sequence). V dropped 1 base and J dropped 5; count of bases not matched to a gene: 3. The CDR3 is made up of 15 amino acids.

This clonotype was picked up a small number of times. The J gene is TRBJ2-2, the V gene TRBV9; D is tentatively TRBD1 or TRBD2 (6 bases each). Germline CDR1 reads SGDLS; CDR2 reads YYNGEE. V lost 2 bases and J 1 base, leaving 9 bases between the germline ends. This CDR3 has 15 amino acids. The CDR3 nucleotides are TGTGCCAGCAGCGTTGGGGGGCGGAACACCGGGGAGCTGTTTTTT. As protein: CASSVGGRNTGELFF.

The V and J genes are TRBV7-2 and TRBJ2-1, with TRBD2 matching 11 bases. Germline-derived CDR1 and CDR2 are SGHTA and FQGNSA. Losses at the gene ends were 8 bases for V and 6 bases for J; bases not matched to a gene: 12. The CDR3 contains 16 residues. CDR3 sequence reads: CASGGGGLAGGNEQFF. The CDR3 DNA reads TGTGCCAGCGGCGGGGGCGGACTAGCGGGTGGCAATGAGCAGTTCTTC.

This clonotype turned up a few times. The genes are TRBV20-1 and TRBJ2-1, with TRBD2 matching over 8 bases. With 5 bases clipped from V and 9 bases from J, the junction kept 15 bases outside the gene matches. This CDR3 comprises 15 residues. In germline, CDR1 is DFQATT, CDR2 SNEGSKA (reference sequence). The CDR3 coding sequence is TGCAGTGCTTTAAGCGGGAGTCGTGGATTGAGTGAGCAGTTCTTC. Amino acids: CSALSGSRGLSEQFF.

There are many counts of this clonotype. The chain recombines TRBV12-3 or TRBV12-4 with TRBJ2-2; D is possibly TRBD1 or TRBD2 (5 bases each). V lost 2 bases to trimming and J lost 6 bases, with 13 bases between them. The CDR3 extends over 15 amino acids. CDR3 sequence (DNA): TGTGCCAGCAGTTTACTGAGAGGGGTGTCCGGGGAGCTGTTTTTT. Protein: CASSLLRGVSGELFF.

The gene calls are TRBV7-8 and TRBJ2-7; 14 bases are a match to TRBD2. The CDR3 runs to 16 residues. Germline-derived CDR1 and CDR2 are SGHVS and FQNEAQ. The V and J ends lost 4 bases and 3 bases, in that order; junction bases with no gene match: 5. CDR3 region: CASSYGLAGGIYEQYF. Here the CDR3 DNA reads TGTGCCAGCAGCTACGGACTAGCGGGGGGAATCTACGAGCAGTACTTC.

The chain combines TRBV5-1 with TRBJ1-4; D may be TRBD1 (6 bases). V lost 4 bases, J lost 8 bases, and 15 bases lay in between. This CDR3 contains 14 residues. Looked up from germline, CDR1 is SGHRS and CDR2 is YFSETQ. The CDR3 DNA is TGCGCCAGCAGCCGACAGGCCAATGGAGAAAAACTGTTTTTT. Translated, it gives CASSRQANGEKLFF.

This chain uses TRBV30 with TRBJ1-4; D ambiguous. The CDR3 sequence is 14 residues long. The germline V gene encodes CDR1 GTSNPN and CDR2 SVGIG (reference sequence). The germline V and J ends were trimmed by 0 bases and 5 bases, with 10 bases remaining between them. In DNA form, the CDR3 reads TGTGCCTGGAGTGTAAATAGCCTCAATGAAAAACTGTTTTTT. Its translation is CAWSVNSLNEKLFF.

This chain connects TRBV7-9 to TRBJ2-7, with 7 bases identical to TRBD2. This CDR3 is 16 amino acids long. Germline-derived CDR1 and CDR2 are SEHNR and FQNEAQ (reference sequence). V was pared by 5 bases and J by 3 bases, with 13 bases of the junction left unmatched. CDR3 residues: CASSPREGGRDYEQYF. In nucleotides, the CDR3 is TGTGCCAGCAGCCCCCGAGAGGGCGGGAGAGACTACGAGCAGTACTTC. The variable domain in full, completed from reference TRBV7-9 and TRBJ2-7, reads DTGVSQNPRHKITKRGQNVTFRCDPISEHNRLYWYRQTLGQGPEFLTYFQNEAQLEKSRLLSDRFSAERPKGSFSTLEIQRTEQGDSAMYLCASSPREGGRDYEQYFGPGTRLTVT.

V usage is TRBV20-1 and J usage is TRBJ1-1, with a possible D match to TRBD1 (6 bases). Germline lookup yields CDR1 DFQATT and CDR2 SNEGSKA (reference sequence). V lost 5 bases to trimming and J lost 1 base, with 8 bases between them. The CDR3 totals 12 residues. CDR3 coding DNA: TGCAGTGCTTTCAGGGGGAACACTGAAGCTTTCTTT. Amino acids: CSAFRGNTEAFF.

The rearrangement links TRBV2 to TRBJ2-3; D gene uncertain. CDR1 is SNHLY, CDR2 FYNNEI, per germline. Trimming left V 10 bases short and J 1 base short, with 12 bases between. There are 13 residues in the CDR3. CDR3 bases: TGTGCCATACCCGTGGGTGGCACAGATACGCAGTATTTT. Translating it yields CAIPVGGTDTQYF.

This clonotype was seen ten or more times. V and J are TRBV28 and TRBJ2-7; D unresolved. The CDR3 has 11 amino acids. Trimming cost V 6 bases and J 7 bases, with 10 bases left between them. CDR1 MDHEN and CDR2 SYDVKM come from the germline V gene. The DNA of the CDR3 is TGTGCCAGCAGCCGCTCGCGAGAGCAGTACTTC. Its protein is CASSRSREQYF. Using reference TRBV28 and TRBJ2-7 for the parts outside the CDR3, the full variable domain is DVKVTQSSRYLVKRTGEKVFLECVQDMDHENMFWYRQDPGLGLRLIYFSYDVKMKEKGDIPEGYSVSREKKERFSLILESASTNQTSMYLCASSRSREQYFGPGTRLTVT.

This clonotype has only a few counts. The V gene is TRBV27, the J gene TRBJ2-2; D gene ambiguous. CDR3 length: 14 amino acids. Germline V lookup: CDR1 MNHEY, CDR2 SMNVEV (reference sequence). Trimming pared 5 bases from V and 4 bases from J, leaving 11 bases between. Here the CDR3 reads CASSLTQITGELFF. DNA for the CDR3: TGTGCCAGCAGTCTAACGCAGATCACCGGGGAGCTGTTTTTT.

In its sample, this clonotype was seen a few times. The rearrangement uses TRBV5-1 and TRBJ1-6; D is uncertain. The germline V gene encodes CDR1 SGHRS and CDR2 YFSETQ. Trimming removed 7 bases from V and 6 bases from J, with 11 bases in between. The CDR3 totals 13 residues. CDR3 DNA: TGCGCCAGCCGCCCAGACCCTAATTCACCCCTCCACTTT. It is translated as CASRPDPNSPLHF. Full variable domain (missing parts from reference TRBV5-1 and TRBJ1-6): KAGVTQTPRYLIKTRGQQVTLSCSPISGHRSVSWYQQTPGQGLQFLFEYFSETQRNKGNFPGRFSGRQFSNSRSEMNVSTLELGDSALYLCASRPDPNSPLHFGNGTRLTVT.

This clonotype has only a few counts. This chain connects TRBV10-3 to TRBJ2-1; D gene ambiguous. V was cut by 10 bases and J by 5 bases, with 15 bases left in between. Germline loops: CDR1 ENHRY, CDR2 SYGVKD. The CDR3 extends over 13 amino acids. The CDR3 DNA is TGTGCCACCCACCCGAAAGATAACAATGAGCAGTTCTTC. Translation: CATHPKDNNEQFF.

This clonotype was counted many times. The chain uses TRBV18 and TRBJ2-1; 13 bases line up with TRBD2. Looked up from germline, CDR1 is KGHSH and CDR2 is LQKENI. This CDR3 spans 14 amino acids. Trimming at V came to 3 bases and at J to 9 bases, leaving 2 bases not matched to a gene. The CDR3 region has the DNA TGTGCCAGCTCACCGGGACTAGCGGGGACTGAGCAGTTCTTC. Protein product: CASSPGLAGTEQFF.

This clonotype was seen many times. This chain joins TRBV29-1 and TRBJ2-1; TRBD2 is a possible D gene (6 bases). The CDR3 consists of 12 residues. Trimming cost V 6 bases and J 3 bases, with 9 bases left between them. The germline CDR1 and CDR2 sequences are SQVTM and ANQGSEA. CDR3 protein: CSVPGGYNEQFF. The CDR3 DNA reads as TGCAGCGTCCCCGGGGGCTACAATGAGCAGTTCTTC.

This chain connects TRBV12-3 or TRBV12-4 to TRBJ1-1; D unclear. The V end was cut by 1 base, the J end by 1 base, with 13 bases between. The CDR3 runs 16 residues. This CDR3 is CASSLGGGSGNTEAFF. The DNA of the CDR3 is TGTGCCAGCAGTTTAGGAGGCGGTTCAGGGAACACTGAAGCTTTCTTT.

This clonotype has a handful of counts. The chain couples TRBV24-1 to TRBJ2-2; D is undetermined. Germline CDR1 KGHDR, CDR2 SFDVKD. Deletions cut 7 bases from V and 13 bases from J, with 15 bases between. The CDR3 spans 12 residues. This CDR3 is CATSDTTSGLFF. The DNA of the CDR3 is TGTGCCACCAGCGACACCACGTCGGGGCTGTTTTTT.